The T cell receptor beta chain described here comes from a study of PD-L1 blockade in urothelial cancer. Study details: Dosed intravenously at 1,200 mg every 3 weeks, atezolizumab was initiated by patients in the mid-2010s. Blood drawn 3 weeks (second dose) and 6 weeks after treatment start was analyzed. Peripheral blood specimens exhibited a median yield of approximately 150,000 T cells.

Whole-study findings and limits: Below-median TCR clonality that was measured in pretreatment blood predicted better survival.

V trimming: 0 bases; J trimming: 6 bases; junction bases outside the gene matches: 5. This CDR3 has 16 residues. Germline CDR1 SGDLS, CDR2 YYNGEE. For this clone: Its antigen is undetermined.

Clones were sequenced by immunoSEQ multiplex PCR, and TCRdb holds only the in-frame ones, with some missing. The table shows around 130,000 clones, with approximately 84% occurring only once. This sample's time point: pretreatment peripheral blood. The sample here was PBMCs, taken around atezolizumab (anti-PD-L1) treatment. The chain is built from TRBV9 and TRBJ2-1; 11 bases map to TRBD2. The sequence derives from a man aged 50-60 years with urothelial cancer. CDR3 protein: CASSVEVAGGGNEQFF. CDR3 bases: TGTGCCAGCAGCGTAGAGGTAGCGGGAGGGGGCAATGAGCAGTTCTTC.